Listed here are 9 T cell receptor beta chains from one sample, sequenced in a study of blood T cells in healthy people across ages (dated by TCRdb to 2015 to 2017). The library was made by 5' RACE. The reads were generated on an Illumina HiSeq 2500. A second PCR of 7 to 11 cycles was performed with a sample-barcoded 5' primer and a J-beta primer mix. In TCRdb, the public reads were trimmed at Q25 with fastp and aligned with MiXCR, with productive beta chains retained. Rows are unified per CDR3 protein, each entry keeping the most common DNA and genes. This sample lists 1.5 million to 1.9 million distinct CDR3 sequences; 35% to 45% were detected once. Clones ranked in the top ten supply approximately 4% of the sample. The sequenced material came from blood. These TCRs come from a young woman in good health.

V is TRBV9 and J is TRBJ2-2, with 14 bases fitting TRBD2. This CDR3 is built from 16 residues. Unmatched junction bases numbered 5, after V lost 4 bases and J lost 6 bases. Germline V gives CDR1 SGDLS, CDR2 YYNGEE. CDR3 in amino acids: CASSPRLAGGAGELFF. The CDR3 region has the DNA TGTGCCAGCAGCCCTAGACTAGCGGGAGGGGCCGGGGAGCTGTTTTTT.

The sample holds a few counts of this clonotype. This chain joins TRBV27 and TRBJ2-5; 7 bases line up with TRBD2. This CDR3 region has 18 residues. The trim removed 4 bases at V and 11 bases at J, leaving 25 bases unmatched. Germline V gives CDR1 MNHEY, CDR2 SMNVEV (reference sequence). The CDR3 DNA sequence: TGTGCCAGCAGTTCAATCCTACAGCTAGCGGCCCCCTACAATGAGCAGTACTTC. It yields the protein CASSSILQLAAPYNEQYF.

In this sample, this clonotype turned up a few times. This chain joins TRBV6-5 and TRBJ2-7, with a possible D match to TRBD2 (6 bases). The last part of the DNA fits TRBJ2-5 better; the J call may be wrong. The germline V gene has CDR1 MNHEY and CDR2 SVGAGI. The length of the CDR3 is 14 residues. The CDR3 nucleotides read TGTGCCAGCAGTTACTCTAGCGGAAGGCAGACCCAGTACTTC. It encodes CASSYSSGRQTQYF.

The chain employs TRBV9 and TRBJ2-3; maybe TRBD1 (5 bases). The CDR3 is 17 residues long. CDR1 is SGDLS, CDR2 YYNGEE, per germline. V gave up 0 bases and J gave up 2 bases, with 16 bases separating them. The chain's CDR3 is CASSVGQGIDLTDTQYF. CDR3 nucleotides: TGTGCCAGCAGCGTAGGTCAGGGTATTGATCTCACAGATACGCAGTATTTT.

The chain has TRBV25-1 and TRBJ2-4; possibly TRBD1 for D (5 bases). Gene TRBJ2-7 matches the end of the DNA better, so the J call may be wrong. Germline CDR1 is MGHDK and CDR2 is SYGVNS. This CDR3 is built from 15 residues. The CDR3 DNA sequence: TGTGCCAGCACTGACACGCGACAGTCAACTTACGAGCAGTACTTC. This gives the protein CASTDTRQSTYEQYF.

This sequence joins TRBV4-2 and TRBJ2-3; TRBD2 might be the D (6 bases). Germline CDR1 and CDR2: LGHNA and YNFKEQ. The CDR3 runs 15 residues. The ends were cut back, 4 bases at V and 2 bases at J, with 13 bases in the middle. The DNA of the CDR3 is TGTGCCAGCAGCCCGGGGACTCGGCCCACAGATACGCAGTATTTT. Its protein product is CASSPGTRPTDTQYF.

The table lists this clonotype with a few counts. The chain is built from TRBV6-6 and TRBJ1-2; D remains ambiguous. From germline, CDR1 is MNHNY and CDR2 SVGAGI (reference sequence). The CDR3 is 15 amino acids. Deletions cut 6 bases from V and 0 bases from J, with 14 bases between. CDR3 DNA: TGTGCCAGCAGCCCGGACGGGAACACTAACTATGGCTACACCTTC. This translates into CASSPDGNTNYGYTF.

The chain carries TRBV20-1 and TRBJ1-5; 7 bases map to TRBD1. Germline V lookup: CDR1 DFQATT, CDR2 SNEGSKA (reference sequence). Losses at the gene ends were 7 bases for V and 4 bases for J; bases not matched to a gene: 7. The CDR3 is 13 amino acids. The CDR3 nucleotides read TGCAGTGGAAGCCAGGGGGATAATCAGCCCCAGCATTTT. Translated: CSGSQGDNQPQHF.

This sequence joins TRBV18 and TRBJ1-1; maybe TRBD1 (5 bases). CDR1 KGHSH and CDR2 LQKENI come from the germline V gene. The CDR3 spans 12 residues. Trimming removed 3 bases from V and 7 bases from J, with 9 bases in between. The CDR3 here is CASSPGQDEAFF. The CDR3 coding sequence is TGTGCCAGCTCACCGGGGCAGGATGAAGCTTTCTTT.